One sample yielded the 24 T cell receptor beta chains listed below, sequenced in a study of neoadjuvant anti-PD-1 for oral cavity cancer (dated by TCRdb to the early 2020s). The library was built by means of the immunoSEQ multiplex PCR assay. TCRdb retrieved this table from immuneACCESS and kept in-frame rearrangements only. Not all clones are present; in checked studies, unresolved V genes account for under half, and no reason is known for the remainder. Present in this sample are around 12,000 clones, over 60% of which were seen just once. The ten top clones hold 2.4% of the sample. The sample's time point label is to be understood as: before neoadjuvant nivolumab. The sequenced sample was PBMCs, obtained before nivolumab (anti-PD-1) treatment. Receptor source: a person aged 40 to 85 with oral cavity squamous cell carcinoma.

This rearrangement joins TRBV7-9 to TRBJ1-2; D is ambiguous. V lost 5 bases and J 8 bases, leaving 15 bases between the germline ends. The CDR3 covers 13 residues. Germline lookup yields CDR1 SEHNR and CDR2 FQNEAQ (reference sequence). CDR3 in DNA: TGTGCCAGCAGCCCCTCGCCAGCAGCGGGCTACACCTTC. It codes for CASSPSPAAGYTF.

The gene calls are TRBV19 and TRBJ1-6; tentatively, D is TRBD1 (5 bases). The CDR3 sequence is 14 residues long. V was shortened by 2 bases and J by 10 bases, with 12 bases between the two germline ends. Germline CDR1 and CDR2: LNHDA and SQIVND (reference sequence). CDR3 in amino acids: CASSIIRDGSPLHF. CDR3 sequence (DNA): TGTGCCAGTAGTATAATCCGGGACGGATCACCCCTCCACTTT.

This chain joins TRBV27 and TRBJ2-3, with D possibly being TRBD1 (5 bases). Deletions cut 4 bases from V and 1 base from J, with 18 bases between. CDR3 size: 17 residues. Germline-derived CDR1 and CDR2 are MNHEY and SMNVEV (reference sequence). The CDR3 nucleotides read TGTGCCAGCAGTTCAAAAGGGGCATTCGTCGGCACAGATACGCAGTATTTT. It translates to CASSSKGAFVGTDTQYF.

V gene TRBV9 combines with J gene TRBJ2-1; TRBD2 aligns across 8 bases. The V gene's germline CDR1 is SGDLS and CDR2 YYNGEE. The CDR3 runs to 15 residues. Trimming at V came to 1 base and at J to 3 bases, leaving 3 bases not matched to a gene. CDR3 bases: TGTGCCAGCAGCGTAAGCGGGAGCTTCTACAATGAGCAGTTCTTC. Amino acid sequence: CASSVSGSFYNEQFF.

The rearrangement uses TRBV11-3 and TRBJ2-1, with 9 bases fitting TRBD1. Unmatched junction bases numbered 14, after V lost 7 bases and J lost 7 bases. This CDR3 has 16 residues. Germline CDR1 SGHNT, CDR2 YENEEA. The CDR3 sequence: CASTKSGQGIRNEQFF. The CDR3 nucleotides are TGTGCCAGCACCAAAAGCGGACAGGGGATTAGGAATGAGCAGTTCTTC. The full variable domain, with the rest looked up from reference TRBV11-3 and TRBJ2-1, is EAGVVQSPRYKIIEKKQPVAFWCNPISGHNTLYWYLQNLGQGPELLIRYENEEAVDDSQLPKDRFSAERLKGVDSTLKIQPAELGDSAVYLCASTKSGQGIRNEQFFGPGTRLTVL.

The chain couples TRBV25-1 to TRBJ2-7; 7 positions agree with TRBD2. CDR1 is MGHDK, CDR2 SYGVNS, per germline. This CDR3 has 12 amino acids. V shed 3 bases and J 4 bases; nucleotides not matched to a gene: 0. The CDR3 sequence is CASSERGYEQYF. In DNA, the CDR3 is TGTGCCAGCAGTGAGCGGGGGTACGAGCAGTACTTC.

The chain is built from TRBV7-3 and TRBJ1-1; D call uncertain. Trimming stripped 5 bases from V and 1 base from J, with 8 bases between. The CDR3 has 13 residues. Germline V gives CDR1 SGHTA, CDR2 FQGTGA. The CDR3 sequence: CASSVWQNTEAFF. CDR3 DNA: TGTGCCAGCAGCGTTTGGCAGAACACTGAAGCTTTCTTT. Looking up the rest from reference TRBV7-3 and TRBJ1-1 gives the full variable domain: GAGVSQTPSNKVTEKGKYVELRCDPISGHTALYWYRQSLGQGPEFLIYFQGTGAADDSGLPNDRFFAVRPEGSVSTLKIQRTERGDSAVYLCASSVWQNTEAFFGQGTRLTVV.

The rearrangement uses TRBV19 and TRBJ2-7; D uncertain. Germline V CDR1 and CDR2: LNHDA, SQIVND (reference sequence). V dropped 7 bases and J dropped 1 base, with 11 bases sitting between them. This CDR3 spans 13 amino acids. Here the CDR3 reads CASKSQTSYEQYF. Written as DNA, the CDR3 is TGTGCCAGTAAGTCCCAGACATCCTACGAGCAGTACTTC.

This clone appeared once. The V call is TRBV11-3, the J call TRBJ2-1; 7 bases map to TRBD2. V trimming: 0 bases; J trimming: 3 bases; junction bases outside the gene matches: 2. In germline, CDR1 is SGHNT, CDR2 YENEEA. This CDR3 contains 15 residues. CDR3 sequence: CASSLDRGGYNEQFF. The CDR3 region has the DNA TGTGCCAGCAGCTTAGACCGCGGGGGCTACAATGAGCAGTTCTTC.

The V call is TRBV9, the J call TRBJ1-6; D uncertain. V lost 2 bases to trimming and J lost 0 bases, with 12 bases between them. Germline V gives CDR1 SGDLS, CDR2 YYNGEE. The CDR3 spans 17 residues. The DNA of the CDR3 is TGTGCCAGCAGCGTGGACGGCATTATCTCCTATAATTCACCCCTCCACTTT. Its translation is CASSVDGIISYNSPLHF.

The genes are TRBV7-7 and TRBJ2-5; TRBD1 agrees at 7 bases. V gave up 5 bases and J gave up 2 bases; unmatched junction bases: 5. Germline assignment: CDR1 SSHAT and CDR2 FNYEAQ (reference sequence). The CDR3 is 14 amino acids. CDR3 DNA: TGTGCCAGCAGCCGGACAGGACGTCAAGAGACCCAGTACTTC. It yields the protein CASSRTGRQETQYF.

V is TRBV10-1 and J is TRBJ2-2; D is perhaps TRBD1 or TRBD2 (5 bases each). Looked up from germline, CDR1 is WNHNN and CDR2 is SYGVQD (reference sequence). V was clipped by 6 bases and J by 4 bases, with 9 bases between them. This CDR3 spans 13 amino acids. The CDR3 DNA is TGCGCCAGCAGCAGGGACCCCACCGGGGAGCTGTTTTTT. This sequence encodes CASSRDPTGELFF.

V and J are TRBV4-2 and TRBJ2-7; TRBD2 matches 10 bases. This CDR3 contains 18 residues. Germline V CDR1 and CDR2: LGHNA, YNFKEQ. J was trimmed by 2 bases and V by 2 bases; bases with no gene match: 12. The CDR3 DNA reads TGTGCCAGCAGCCAACTCCCGTCTAGCGGGAGATCCCCCTACGAGCAGTACTTC. Amino acid sequence: CASSQLPSSGRSPYEQYF.

The chain's CDR3 is CASSVTGSTETQYF. The CDR3 bases are TGTGCCAGCAGCGTAACGGGCTCAACAGAGACCCAGTACTTC. The chain recombines TRBV9 with TRBJ2-5; D is ambiguous. Germline CDR1 and CDR2: SGDLS and YYNGEE. This CDR3 is 14 amino acids long. Deletions cut 1 base from V and 4 bases from J, with 11 bases between. Based on the CDR3 plus reference TRBV9 and TRBJ2-5, the full variable domain is DSGVTQTPKHLITATGQRVTLRCSPRSGDLSVYWYQQSLDQGLQFLIQYYNGEERAKGNILERFSAQQFPDLHSELNLSSLELGDSALYFCASSVTGSTETQYFGPGTRLLVL.

The V and J genes are TRBV7-8 and TRBJ1-1, with D tentatively TRBD1 (6 bases). Trimming took 2 bases from V and 0 from J, leaving 10 bases between them. The CDR3 has 15 residues. The germline V gene has CDR1 SGHVS and CDR2 FQNEAQ. The CDR3 here is CASSLKGGMNTEAFF. The CDR3 DNA follows: TGTGCCAGCAGCTTAAAAGGGGGAATGAACACTGAAGCTTTCTTT.

V and J are TRBV4-1 and TRBJ2-2; 7 bases fit TRBD2. CDR1 MGHRA and CDR2 YSYEKL come from the germline V gene. With 0 bases clipped from V and 0 bases from J, the junction kept 4 bases outside the gene matches. This CDR3 spans 17 amino acids. CDR3 in DNA: TGCGCCAGCAGCCAAGATCGCGCGGGGGCGAACACCGGGGAGCTGTTTTTT. Translation gives CASSQDRAGANTGELFF.

This clone was detected only once. The chain recombines TRBV30 with TRBJ1-3; TRBD1 is a possible D gene (6 bases). The CDR3 spans 15 residues. V was cut by 0 bases and J by 0 bases, with 9 bases left in between. Germline CDR1 GTSNPN, CDR2 SVGIG (reference sequence). CDR3 amino acids: CAWSVQGGSGNTIYF. The CDR3 DNA sequence: TGTGCCTGGAGTGTACAAGGGGGCTCTGGAAACACCATATATTTT.

The DNA for the CDR3 is TGTGCCAGCAGCTTGGGGGGGAAGGGCGCCTACGAGCAGTACTTC. Translation: CASSLGGKGAYEQYF. This rearrangement joins TRBV5-4 to TRBJ2-7; D tentatively fits TRBD1 or TRBD2 (5 bases each). Germline V gene lookup returns CDR1 SGHNT and CDR2 YYREEE (reference sequence). The CDR3 loop spans 15 amino acids. V was shortened by 0 bases and J by 2 bases, with 12 bases between the two germline ends.

V usage is TRBV19 and J usage is TRBJ2-2, with 13 bases identical to TRBD2. The CDR3 contains 16 residues. With 8 bases clipped from V and 5 bases from J, the junction kept 8 bases outside the gene matches. Germline V gives CDR1 LNHDA, CDR2 SQIVND (reference sequence). CDR3 sequence reads: CASSGLAGVSTGELFF. The CDR3 DNA is TGTGCCAGTTCCGGACTAGCGGGAGTTTCTACCGGGGAGCTGTTTTTT.

This rearrangement joins TRBV7-2 to TRBJ2-2, with 10 bases identical to TRBD2. Germline V gene data show CDR1 as SGHTA and CDR2 as FQGNSA. This CDR3 is built from 14 residues. The ends lost 5 bases at V and 5 bases at J; junction bases unmatched: 2. CDR3 DNA sequence: TGTGCCAGCAGCGTACTAGCGGGAACCGGGGAGCTGTTTTTT. This encodes CASSVLAGTGELFF.

This clone was observed a few times. The chain joins TRBV4-1 to TRBJ1-6, with TRBD1 as a possible D gene (6 bases). CDR1 and CDR2 (germline): MGHRA, YSYEKL. The V and J ends lost 3 bases and 1 base respectively, with 13 bases between them. The CDR3 sequence is 17 residues long. CDR3 sequence (DNA): TGCGCCAGCAGCCAGGTACAGGGCCGGTCCTATAATTCACCCCTCCACTTT. It codes for CASSQVQGRSYNSPLHF.

The chain recombines TRBV7-8 with TRBJ1-5, with TRBD1 as a possible D gene (5 bases). V was shortened by 2 bases and J by 4 bases, with 21 bases between the two germline ends. From germline, CDR1 is SGHVS and CDR2 FQNEAQ. This CDR3 has 18 amino acids. The CDR3 here is CASSLTVLLNPGNQPQHF. The CDR3 nucleotides are TGTGCCAGCAGCTTAACAGTCCTACTAAACCCAGGGAATCAGCCCCAGCATTTT.

The chain employs TRBV9 and TRBJ1-6, with a possible D match to TRBD1 (5 bases). This CDR3 is built from 16 residues. Trimming took off 0 bases at V and 7 bases at J, with 14 bases between the two ends. The germline gives CDR1 SGDLS, CDR2 YYNGEE. This CDR3 is CASSVGWGSPNSPLHF. CDR3 in DNA: TGTGCCAGCAGCGTAGGGTGGGGGTCGCCGAATTCACCCCTCCACTTT.

The chain uses TRBV19 and TRBJ1-1, with 7 positions matching TRBD1. This CDR3 has 15 amino acids. After removal of 6 bases from V and 4 bases from J, the junction contained 11 bases not matched to a gene. Germline values: CDR1 LNHDA, CDR2 SQIVND (reference sequence). The CDR3 DNA reads as TGTGCCAGTAGCCGCCCAGACAGGGTGGGCACTGAAGCTTTCTTT. Translating gives CASSRPDRVGTEAFF.